This record looks at one T cell receptor (beta chain) sequence and its context. The count of this clone is one. Its recognized antigen is unknown. No base-level quality is on record; no much larger clone is a single base apart. Other nucleotide sequences in the sample specify the same CDR3. Trimming costs V 0 bases and J 9 bases, and their ends lie 3 bases apart. Its CDR3 holds 11 amino acids, cysteine through phenylalanine. The read is trimmed to its CDR3 DNA, 33 bases read in frame from base 1. Reading the germline V gene gives CDR1 MNHEY and CDR2 SVGAGI. The donors were healthy, HIV-negative adults who had no recently reported acute infections or vaccinations. All donors were Caucasian adults living in Nashville, Tennessee, USA. CD4+ T cells were enriched by magnetic negative selection; naive cells were then positively selected on CD45RA, and the negative fraction formed the memory subset. After blood collection by leukapheresis, PBMCs were isolated using Ficoll-Histopaque density gradient centrifugation and then cryopreserved in the vapor phase of liquid nitrogen. Purity and quantity of every magnetically sorted T cell population were checked by analytical flow cytometry. Each sorted fraction had its genomic DNA isolated and then quantified by UV absorbance on a Nanodrop 2000c.

This record belongs to a study of shared clonotypes between healthy human individuals (dated by TCRdb to 2020 to 2022). Notes on the research overall: The cohort comprised a couple of women and a few men aged 18 to 49 years. For each donor, CD4 naive and CD4 memory were each run on three plates, CD8 naive on two plates, and CD8 memory on one plate. To estimate repertoire size and how much clonotype sharing occurs between individuals, the study deeply sequenced the blood TCR repertoires of a handful of healthy adults. To increase sequencing depth and limit assay-specific biases, different laboratories used diverse techniques to prepare libraries and sequence TCR repertoires. Per donor, leukapheresis produced somewhere between about 0.85 and 8.9 billion PBMCs.

Broad study findings and their caveats: Larger estimated clonotype richness was generally found for naive subsets than for memory subsets. Sampling was restricted to blood, and TCR repertoires in tissue are likely to differ from TCR repertoires in blood. Because the study included a small number of donors, the genetic and exposure-history diversity represented was limited. Across a few donors, 5% to 6% of naive CD4, around 3.3% of naive CD8, 2% to 2.5% of memory CD4, and about 0.44% of memory CD8 clonotypes were shared. Compared with non-shared clonotypes, the clonotypes found in all four sorted-subset donors had higher generation probabilities. Pairwise subsampling led to the expectation that sequencing depth would affect the degree of clonotype sharing among donors. Incomplete sequencing was indicated by rarefaction of sorted-subset datasets, despite the large sequencing depth.

Using the deep immunoSEQ assay, TCR CDR3 regions were amplified from genomic DNA by multiplex PCR. Extracted genomic DNA from each cell subset was spread evenly across all wells of several immunoSEQ 96-well plates, with each plate serving as a replicate. For sorted subsets, around 200 ng genomic DNA, equal to tens of thousands of T cell genomes, was loaded into each replicate PCR. The purified libraries were quantified using a Qubit 3.0 fluorometer, sized with a Bioanalyzer 2100, and then quantified again using the KAPA Library Quantification kit. Each immunoSEQ 96-well plate was sequenced on its own single-read 150-cycle Illumina NextSeq 550 flow cell. The authors' pipeline ran thus. Because only junctional sequences without quality scores were contained in the immunoSEQ output, filtering matching that applied to full-length reads could not be performed. Sequences were annotated with PyIR, a Python wrapper for IgBLAST v1.9, and V/J genes and CDR3 were assigned using IMGT germline references. Any read was removed if the V/J assignment was weak (E-value above 1e-6), the CDR3 was missing, or the read contained stop codons, out-of-frame junctions, or ambiguous translated residues. A V3J clonotype was defined by an identical inferred V gene, J gene, and CDR3 amino acid sequence. To compute the percentage overlap between repertoires, the number of shared unique clonotypes was divided by the size of the smaller repertoire. Richness of each repertoire was evaluated using RTK rarefaction, the Chao1 estimator, and Recon v2.1 estimates of unobserved clonotypes. Generation probabilities were computed with OLGA for all TCRbeta clonotypes obtained by the gDNA method from several donors. The source is immuneACCESS, and TCRdb retained only in-frame sequences with V and J called. Part of the clones is not carried over; for the studies checked, unresolved V genes explain less than half of this, and the remainder is unexplained. Clone size and the V and J calls come from that table; the DNA yielded D and trimming. This sample has roughly 1,000,000 clones in its table, and approximately 78% of those were observed once. Roughly 0.56% of the sample belongs to the ten largest clones.

Here the chain combines TRBV6-5 and TRBJ2-1; the D gene remains uncertain. This receptor was obtained from a young man in good health. Some clones in this sample may be carry-over from other donors' samples. The sample comprised memory CD4+ T cells from PBMCs. The cell subset or site tag for this specimen amounts to: CD45RA-negative fraction. The CDR3 protein is CASSYSGEQFF. In nucleotides, the sequence is TGTGCCAGCAGTTACTCGGGTGAGCAGTTCTTC.